This T cell receptor (beta chain) emerged from a study of blood T cell repertoires in COVID-19 (dated by TCRdb to the early 2020s). At the level of the whole study: The collaborator samples originated in the United States, Italy and Spain and spanned the acute and convalescent phases of COVID-19. Where available, HLA class I and class II types were taken from metadata supplied by the sample provider and were not determined by assay-based typing. The repertoires were made available in a free public database intended to serve as a resource for research on the immune response to SARS-CoV-2. The samples were drawn from the first 160 participants of the ongoing ImmuneRACE study and from 1,254 subjects provided by 6 global collaborators. The dataset comprised deeply sampled blood TCRbeta repertoires from subjects exposed to, actively infected with, or recovered from COVID-19. The sample metadata nearly always contained a de-identified subject ID, COVID-19 status, age in years and sex. The material from the prospective study consisted of cDNA or gDNA derived from T cells, B-cell-depleted T cells, or PBMCs.

The CDR3 has 19 amino acids, counting the end cysteine and phenylalanine. Only the CDR3 part of the read is kept: 57 bases, read in frame from the first base. V is pruned by 5 bases and J by 0 bases, leaving 13 bases of the junction without a gene match. CDR1 and CDR2 are drawn from the germline V gene (reference sequence): SEHNR, FQNEAQ. Only one count was recorded for this clone. Its antigen is currently not known. No quality values exist for individual bases; no much larger clone is one base distant. General study outcomes and caveats: Clinical and demographic metadata were provided uncurated, with the amount varying by source and participant.

TCRbeta CDR3 regions were amplified from genomic DNA by means of the immunoSEQ Assay, a bias-controlled multiplex PCR. As for the original processing: Within the assay, amplification of reference gene primers was used to estimate how many nucleated cells each sample contained. Sequence reads were collapsed and filtered to measure the absolute abundance of every unique TCRbeta CDR3 rearrangement. Productive Simpson clonality was computed per sample as the square root of Simpson's diversity index over productive rearrangements. The immuneACCESS repertoire file appears here via TCRdb, limited to in-frame rearrangements. These files lack a portion of the clones; in checked studies, under half of the deficit traces to unresolved V genes, and the cause of the others is not known. Clonal size and the V and J genes are those of that table, whereas D and trimming came from the DNA. The table for this sample lists about 130,000 clones; around three quarters of them were counted only once. In total, the top ten clones hold approximately 35% of the sample.

Collaborating institutions collected whole blood in K2EDTA tubes following their own protocols. For TCRbeta analysis, collaborators shipped samples as frozen whole blood, isolated PBMCs, or DNA extracted from either of those sample types. Sequencing input: peripheral blood. The chain couples TRBV7-9 to TRBJ2-3; TRBD2 fits 11 bases in the junction. This clonotype was obtained from a man between 35 and 55 years old with active or convalescent COVID-19. The DNA sequence is as follows: TGTGCCAGCAGCGGAACACTAGCGGGAGTTACCCTTAGCACAGATACGCAGTATTTT. Its protein product is CASSGTLAGVTLSTDTQYF.